Many counts were recorded for the clone carrying this TCR beta chain. Its antigen is unknown. V lost 1 base and J lost 7, with 10 bases in between. Germline V gene data show CDR1 as SGHAT and CDR2 as FQNNGV. The CDR3 length is 14 residues. This sample stems from a study of spatial heterogeneity in lung cancer. On the study more broadly: The count of detected beta-chain sequences consistently exceeded that of alpha-chain sequences.

Time point given: blood at routine non-recurrence follow-up after resection. Study-level points and caveats: The appearance of ubiquitous expanded tumor TCRs in blood was greater at resection than follow-up.

A single record per CDR3 protein comes from TCRdb applying MiXCR to the 5' RACE reads. The profile shows around 27,000 distinct CDR3 sequences, approximately 5.9% of them singletons. The rearrangement joins TRBV11-2 to TRBJ2-2; a possible D gene is TRBD2 (5 bases). Sequenced here: PBMCs, sampled at follow-up. This TCR came from a female donor with early-stage non-small cell lung cancer. This chain's CDR3 is CASSLAPTSGELFF. Here the CDR3 DNA reads TGTGCCAGCAGCTTAGCCCCAACTAGCGGGGAGCTGTTTTTT.